This entry describes one TCR beta chain. What it recognizes is unknown. Synthesis of TCR cDNA relied on 5'RACE template switching, which attached a universal primer site and UMIs. MiXCR was run by TCRdb on the 5' RACE reads, yielding one entry per CDR3 protein. Seen here are some 390,000 distinct CDR3 sequences, roughly 6.1% observed once, and the top ten hold 15%. The data stem from a study of T cells after yellow fever vaccination. Whole-study context: Some fractions had low cell numbers, and these were prepared with SMART-Seq v4 Ultra Low Input.

Overall study results and limits: Faster peaking, at day 5 versus 15, marked a secondary response that was weaker. The booster saw the reappearance of most primary-vaccination clones (roughly 96% CD4, 80% to 90% CD8).

Unmatched junction bases numbered 16, after V lost 6 bases and J lost 3 bases. The CDR3 has 16 amino acids. Germline loops: CDR1 SQVTM, CDR2 ANQGSEA. This specimen consisted of PBMCs, obtained 5 days after the yellow fever booster vaccination. The chain links TRBV29-1 to TRBJ2-7; 8 nucleotides agree with TRBD1. The receptor was derived from a man aged 25-40 years who received the YFV17D yellow fever vaccine. The CDR3 region is CSVTGYRDRTHYEQYF. CDR3 DNA sequence: TGCAGCGTAACAGGATACCGGGACAGGACGCACTACGAGCAGTACTTC.